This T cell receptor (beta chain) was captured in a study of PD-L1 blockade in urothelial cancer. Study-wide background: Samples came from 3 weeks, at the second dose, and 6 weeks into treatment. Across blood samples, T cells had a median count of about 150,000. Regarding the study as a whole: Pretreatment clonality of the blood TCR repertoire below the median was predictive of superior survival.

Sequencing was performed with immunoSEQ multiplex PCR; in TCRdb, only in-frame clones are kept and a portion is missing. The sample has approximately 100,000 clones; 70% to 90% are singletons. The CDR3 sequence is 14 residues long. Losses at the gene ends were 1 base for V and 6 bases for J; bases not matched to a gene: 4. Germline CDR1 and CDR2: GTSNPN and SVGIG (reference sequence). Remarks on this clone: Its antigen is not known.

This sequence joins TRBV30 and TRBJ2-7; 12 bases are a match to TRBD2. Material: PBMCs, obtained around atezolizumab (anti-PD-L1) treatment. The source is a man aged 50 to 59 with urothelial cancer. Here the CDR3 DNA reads TGTGCCTGGAGTGGGGGGACTAGCGGGTTCGAGCAGTACTTC. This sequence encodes CAWSGGTSGFEQYF.